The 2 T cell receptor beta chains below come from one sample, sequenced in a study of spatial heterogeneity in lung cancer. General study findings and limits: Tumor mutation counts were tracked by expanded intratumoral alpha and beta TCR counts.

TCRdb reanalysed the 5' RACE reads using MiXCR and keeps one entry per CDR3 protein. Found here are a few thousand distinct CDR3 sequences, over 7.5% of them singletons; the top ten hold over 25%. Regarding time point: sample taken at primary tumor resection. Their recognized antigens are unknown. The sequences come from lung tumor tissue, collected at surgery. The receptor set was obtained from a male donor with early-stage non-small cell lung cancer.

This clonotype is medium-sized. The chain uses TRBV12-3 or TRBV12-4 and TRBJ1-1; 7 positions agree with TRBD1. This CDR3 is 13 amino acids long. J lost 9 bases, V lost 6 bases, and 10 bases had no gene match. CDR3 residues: CASSLGQADQAFF. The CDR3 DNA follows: TGTGCCAGCAGCCTCGGACAGGCCGACCAAGCTTTCTTT.

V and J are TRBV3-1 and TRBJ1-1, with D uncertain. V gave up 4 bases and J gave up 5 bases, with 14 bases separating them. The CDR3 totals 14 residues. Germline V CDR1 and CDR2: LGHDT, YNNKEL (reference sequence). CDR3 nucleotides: TGTGCCAGCAGCCCGGTCTGGCTGGGGACTGAAGCTTTCTTT. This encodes CASSPVWLGTEAFF.